The table lists the clone carrying this T cell receptor (beta chain) with a few counts. Antigen: not known. The junction differs from germline at one of its ends, possibly a read error. Libraries of TCR beta came from iRepertoire HTBI primers plus Arm-PCR of CDR3 regions. TCRdb re-derived calls from the multiplex PCR reads in MiXCR, one entry per CDR3 protein. The profile shows a few hundred thousand distinct CDR3 sequences, about 18% of them singletons. This entry belongs to a study of regulatory T cells in long-lasting Graves disease. Study-level points and caveats: There were preferences for TRBV28, TRBJ1-2 and TRBJ2-5 in persistent disease.

Time point specified: newly diagnosed GD, antithyroid drugs for less than 3 months. With RNA extracted from PBMCs as input, the TCR library was made. Nine milliliters of peripheral blood went into EDTA tubes. The CDR3 is made up of 13 amino acids. Germline-derived CDR1 and CDR2 are MNHEY and SMNVEV (reference sequence). Another study also made use of these data, one on T cells in Graves' hyperthyroidism and ophthalmopathy.

The chain uses TRBV27 and TRBJ1-1, with D tentatively TRBD1 (5 bases). Specimen: peripheral blood mononuclear cells (PBMCs), collected at new diagnosis, from a patient treated with antithyroid drugs. The clonotype comes from a woman in her thirties with Graves disease. The CDR3 loop is CASRTGGNTKAFF. The CDR3 nucleotides read TGTGCCAGCAGGACCGGGGGAAACACTAAAGCTTTCTTT.